One and the same sample provided the 20 T cell receptor beta chains below, sequenced in a study of blood T cell repertoires in COVID-19. The method was immunoSEQ multiplex PCR; TCRdb's version includes in-frame clones alone and lacks a portion of them. The sample has approximately 230,000 clones, approximately 82% seen once. Material: peripheral blood. The source of these receptors is a man at least 80 years old with acute or convalescent COVID-19.

V is TRBV10-3 and J is TRBJ1-2; TRBD1 matches 9 bases. Germline V lookup: CDR1 ENHRY, CDR2 SYGVKD. Germline trimming cut 3 bases from V and 8 bases from J; bases unmatched to any gene: 7. The CDR3 totals 14 residues. The CDR3 DNA reads as TGTGCCATCAGTGACCGACAGGGGGGATGGGGCTACACCTTC. This sequence encodes CAISDRQGGWGYTF.

This chain links TRBV30 with TRBJ1-1; 7 positions match TRBD1. V lost 3 bases to trimming and J lost 8 bases; unmatched junction nucleotides: 6. CDR3 length: 12 residues. CDR1 is GTSNPN and CDR2 is SVGIG in the germline V gene (reference sequence). DNA of the CDR3: TGTGCCTGGAGCCAGACAGGGATCGAAGCTTTCTTT. It encodes CAWSQTGIEAFF.

V gene TRBV1 combines with J gene TRBJ2-5; the listed D gene, TRBD2, was not tested against the DNA. TRBV1 is classified as a pseudogene. The CDR3 length is 13 residues. The CDR3 nucleotides read TGCACCAGCAGCCAAGGGGAGCAAGAGACCCAGTACTTC. Its translation: CTSSQGEQETQYF.

The table lists this clone with a count of one. The J gene is TRBJ1-1, the V gene TRBV19, with TRBD1 identical over 9 bases. The CDR3 totals 17 residues. Germline V gene data show CDR1 as LNHDA and CDR2 as SQIVND (reference sequence). V shed 3 bases, J shed 2 bases, and the junction held 10 bases outside the gene matches. The CDR3 region has the DNA TGTGCCAGTAGTATGGACAGGGGTAGGGGTTTAAACACTGAAGCTTTCTTT. This translates into CASSMDRGRGLNTEAFF.

The J gene is TRBJ2-3, the V gene TRBV2; 14 bases line up with TRBD2. J was trimmed by 3 bases and V by 8 bases; bases with no gene match: 10. The CDR3 covers 17 residues. Germline assignment: CDR1 SNHLY and CDR2 FYNNEI. CDR3 sequence reads: CASRLAGGTLVTDTQYF. The CDR3 DNA sequence: TGTGCCAGCCGACTAGCGGGAGGGACGTTAGTAACAGATACGCAGTATTTT.

The V gene is TRBV28, the J gene TRBJ2-3; D is possibly TRBD1 (5 bases). The CDR3 is made up of 15 amino acids. V gave up 2 bases and J gave up 0 bases, with 9 bases separating them. The germline gives CDR1 MDHEN, CDR2 SYDVKM. As DNA, the CDR3 is TGTGCCAGCAGTTTAGCAGGGTCGAGCACAGATACGCAGTATTTT. Translated: CASSLAGSSTDTQYF.

The J gene is TRBJ2-1, the V gene TRBV20-1; D is unclear. Germline values: CDR1 DFQATT, CDR2 SNEGSKA (reference sequence). This CDR3 comprises 11 residues. Deletions cut 3 bases from V and 8 bases from J, with 8 bases between. As DNA, the CDR3 is TGCAGTGCTAGTGTAGAGTATGAGCAGTTCTTC. Its translation: CSASVEYEQFF.

V is TRBV6-4 and J is TRBJ2-3; 8 bases fit TRBD2. The V segment lost 10 bases and the J segment 4 bases; nucleotides outside the gene matches: 7. CDR1 MRHNA and CDR2 SNTAGT come from the germline V gene. The CDR3 covers 13 residues. Here the CDR3 DNA reads TGTGCCAATCGGGGGGGCCTGGCAGATACGCAGTATTTT. Translated, it gives CANRGGLADTQYF.

This chain links TRBV5-6 with TRBJ2-2, with D perhaps matching TRBD1 (5 bases). CDR1 and CDR2 from the germline V gene are SGHDT and YYEEEE. Trimming stripped 3 bases from V and 1 base from J, with 10 bases between. This CDR3 contains 15 residues. The CDR3 bases are TGTGCCAGCAGCTCGGTGGGGCTGAACACCGGGGAGCTGTTTTTT. It codes for CASSSVGLNTGELFF. The full variable domain, with the rest looked up from reference TRBV5-6 and TRBJ2-2, is DAGVTQSPTHLIKTRGQQVTLRCSPKSGHDTVSWYQQALGQGPQFIFQYYEEEERQRGNFPDRFSGHQFPNYSSELNVNALLLGDSALYLCASSSVGLNTGELFFGEGSRLTVL.

This chain joins TRBV7-9 and TRBJ2-5, with 8 bases matching TRBD2. V dropped 1 base and J dropped 5; count of bases not matched to a gene: 9. Germline V CDR1 and CDR2: SEHNR, FQNEAQ (reference sequence). This CDR3 contains 16 residues. CDR3 protein: CASSLVSTREEETQYF. The CDR3 DNA is TGTGCCAGCAGCTTAGTATCCACGCGGGAGGAGGAGACCCAGTACTTC. The full variable domain, completed using reference TRBV7-9 and TRBJ2-5, is DTGVSQNPRHKITKRGQNVTFRCDPISEHNRLYWYRQTLGQGPEFLTYFQNEAQLEKSRLLSDRFSAERPKGSFSTLEIQRTEQGDSAMYLCASSLVSTREEETQYFGPGTRLLVL.

The CDR3 spells CASSYLSSGSSYNEQFF. As DNA, the CDR3 is TGCGCCAGCAGCTACCTCTCTAGCGGGAGCTCCTACAATGAGCAGTTCTTC. The rearrangement uses TRBV5-1 and TRBJ2-1; TRBD2 agrees at 10 bases. After removal of 3 bases from V and 0 bases from J, the junction contained 6 bases not matched to a gene. Germline values: CDR1 SGHRS, CDR2 YFSETQ. There are 17 residues in the CDR3.

CDR3 protein: CSVEGRSGRAYEQYF. DNA of the CDR3: TGCAGCGTTGAGGGGAGAAGCGGGAGGGCCTACGAGCAGTACTTC. The chain is built from TRBV29-1 and TRBJ2-7; TRBD2 matches 10 bases. V lost 3 bases to trimming and J lost 2 bases; unmatched junction nucleotides: 7. The CDR3 is made up of 15 amino acids. The V gene's germline CDR1 is SQVTM and CDR2 ANQGSEA.

The J gene is TRBJ2-5, the V gene TRBV5-6; 10 bases align to TRBD2. Germline V gives CDR1 SGHDT, CDR2 YYEEEE. The trim removed 7 bases at V and 2 bases at J, leaving 20 bases unmatched. The CDR3 extends over 19 amino acids. The CDR3 nucleotides are TGTGCCAGCGCCCCCGGGTGGCTAGCGGGGGTTCGAGGTCAAGAGACCCAGTACTTC. Protein product: CASAPGWLAGVRGQETQYF.

The chain is built from TRBV7-9 and TRBJ2-3; D remains unclear. CDR1 and CDR2 from the germline V gene are SEHNR and FQNEAQ (reference sequence). V was shortened by 3 bases and J by 2 bases, with 9 bases between the two germline ends. The CDR3 length is 14 residues. The CDR3 nucleotides read TGTGCCAGCAGCTTCGGTCGACTCACAGATACGCAGTATTTT. Protein sequence: CASSFGRLTDTQYF.

The chain joins TRBV3-1 (or the pseudogene TRBV3-2) to TRBJ2-3; no definite D call. Germline values: CDR1 LGHDT, CDR2 YNNKEL (reference sequence). This CDR3 region has 11 residues. V was shortened by 4 bases and J by 6 bases, with 5 bases between the two germline ends. This CDR3 is CASSPGDTQYF. The CDR3 nucleotides read TGTGCCAGCAGCCCCGGGGATACGCAGTATTTT.

This chain uses TRBV18 with TRBJ1-4; D unresolved. V was clipped by 2 bases and J by 0 bases, with 10 bases between them. The CDR3 is 16 residues long. Germline CDR1 is KGHSH and CDR2 is LQKENI. CDR3 DNA: TGTGCCAGCTCACCAGTCCAGGCGCCAACTAATGAAAAACTGTTTTTT. Its protein is CASSPVQAPTNEKLFF.

The chain is built from TRBV2 and TRBJ2-7; no definite D call. The germline CDR1 and CDR2 sequences are SNHLY and FYNNEI. CDR3 length equals 13 residues. Trimming removed 6 bases from V and 3 bases from J, with 12 bases in between. The chain's CDR3 is CASRTTSLYEQYF. CDR3 bases: TGTGCCAGCAGGACAACCTCGCTCTACGAGCAGTACTTC.

This clone was observed a single time. One junction end disagrees with the germline gene, perhaps due to a read error. V gene TRBV3-1 (or the pseudogene TRBV3-2) combines with J gene TRBJ1-6; D uncertain. The CDR3 covers 15 residues. Germline-derived CDR1 and CDR2 are LGHDT and YNNKEL (reference sequence). The CDR3 nucleotides read TGTGCCAGCTCTTCGTGGCGTCCGGGAGAATCACTCCTCCACTTT. Translating gives CASSSWRPGESLLHF.

The chain recombines TRBV24-1 with TRBJ1-5, with 7 bases lining up with TRBD1. The J segment lost 4 bases and the V segment lost 3 bases, leaving 8 bases of the junction unmatched. Germline CDR1 KGHDR, CDR2 SFDVKD. This CDR3 spans 16 amino acids. The CDR3 spells CATSDTTGVGNQPQHF. CDR3 coding DNA: TGTGCCACCAGTGATACCACAGGGGTGGGGAATCAGCCCCAGCATTTT.

The chain joins TRBV27 to TRBJ2-5; TRBD2 matches 8 bases. The CDR3 contains 16 residues. V was pared by 6 bases and J by 5 bases, with 14 bases of the junction left unmatched. Germline values: CDR1 MNHEY, CDR2 SMNVEV (reference sequence). The CDR3 DNA is TGTGCCAGCAGCCCCACCTGGCAGCGGGAGAGGGAGACCCAGTACTTC. Its protein is CASSPTWQRERETQYF.